Listed below are T cell receptor beta chains from one sample, sequenced in a study of type 1 and type 2 diabetes patients. TCRdb re-analysed the multiplex PCR reads in MiXCR, keeping a single row per CDR3 protein. The sample holds approximately 260,000 distinct CDR3 sequences, 40% to 50% seen once. Sequenced material: peripheral blood mononuclear cells (PBMCs). The receptor source for this set is a man between 18 and 29 years old with type 2 diabetes. CDR3s include the opening cysteine and the closing phenylalanine or tryptophan. The D gene is left open where the match is weak. Clone size, where shown, is once, few, many, or a class for clones that have expanded.

>TRBJ1-1|NA|TRBV4-1|TRBD1
TGCGCCAGCAGCCAAGACGGGGACAGGGGGAGTTGGAGCGACACTGAAGCTTTCTTT
CASSQDGDRGSWSDTEAFF
>TRBJ2-3|NA|TRBV30|NA
TGTGCCTGGAAGGGCGGGGGCACAGATACGCAGTATTTT
CAWKGGGTDTQYF
>TRBJ1-1|NA|TRBV11-1|NA
TGTGCCAGCAGCCAAACTCGGACAACTGAAGCTTTCTTT
CASSQTRTTEAFF
>TRBJ2-1|NA|TRBV20-1|TRBD1
TGCAGTGCTCAAGGGACAGGCCCATACAATGAGCAGTTCTTC
CSAQGTGPYNEQFF
>TRBJ2-1|few|TRBV19|NA
TGTGCCAGTAGTGTTCAGGGCCTCTCCTACAATGAGCAGTTCTTC
CASSVQGLSYNEQFF
>TRBJ2-7|NA|TRBV25-1|NA
TGTGCCAGCAGTGAATTAGGGCAGGGGAGCTCCTACGAGCAGTACTTC
CASSELGQGSSYEQYF
>TRBJ2-7|NA|TRBV30|NA
TGTGCCTGGACGGAGTCCTACGAGCAGTACTTC
CAWTESYEQYF
>TRBJ2-2|few|TRBV12-3/TRBV12-4|NA
TGTGCCAGCAGTTTGGCACAGGCGGGCACCGGGGAGCTGTTTTTT
CASSLAQAGTGELFF
>TRBJ2-2|few|TRBV7-9|NA
TGTGCCAGCAGCCCACTGCCCGCCCGGGAGCTGTTTTTT
CASSPLPARELFF
>TRBJ2-6|few|TRBV19|NA
TGTGCCAGTACCCTCTCTGGGGCCAACGTCCTGACTTTC
CASTLSGANVLTF
>TRBJ2-7|NA|TRBV19|NA
TGTGCCAGCGGGGTCCATTACGAGCAGTACTTC
CASGVHYEQYF
>TRBJ1-2|few|TRBV19|NA
TGTGCCAGTAGTATAGACAGGATGAAGGGCTACACCTTC
CASSIDRMKGYTF
>TRBJ1-5|once|TRBV7-6|NA
TGTGCCAGCAGCCGTTGGCGGGGCGAGCCCCAGCATTTT
CASSRWRGEPQHF
>TRBJ1-1|many|TRBV2|NA
TGTGCCAGCAGTGACCCCCTGGGCAGGCTGAACACTGAAGCTTTCTTT
CASSDPLGRLNTEAFF
>TRBJ2-1|few|TRBV20-1|TRBD2
TGCAGTGCTCCTCCTAGCGGACAACACAATGAGCAGTTCTTC
CSAPPSGQHNEQFF
>TRBJ1-6|few|TRBV2|NA
TGTGCCGGAAAGACCGGGATGCTGGAATCACCCCTCCACTTT
CAGKTGMLESPLHF
>TRBJ2-5|NA|TRBV20-1|TRBD1
TGCAGTGCCGAGGGACAGGGGGCTGGAGAGACCCAGTACTTC
CSAEGQGAGETQYF
>TRBJ2-7|NA|TRBV7-8|TRBD1
TGTGCCAGCAGCCCTACCCGGGACAGAGTCTACGAGCAGTACTTC
CASSPTRDRVYEQYF
>TRBJ1-1|NA|TRBV12-3/TRBV12-4|NA
TGTGCCAGTGAGGGACGGTTGAACACTGAAGCTTTCTTT
CASEGRLNTEAFF
>TRBJ1-2|NA|TRBV25-1|NA
TGTGCCTGGAGTACATCCGGAGGCTATGGCTACACCTTC
CAWSTSGGYGYTF
>TRBJ2-7|NA|TRBV13|NA
NA
CDSSFYICSASRVFDEQYF
>TRBJ1-6|NA|TRBV7-8|NA
TGTGCCAGCAGCTTATGGGGGGATTCACCCCTCCACTTT
CASSLWGDSPLHF
>TRBJ2-3|few|TRBV15|NA
TGTGCCACCAGCAGCCCCTCGGGCCCCACAGATACGCAGTATTTT
CATSSPSGPTDTQYF
>TRBJ2-1|NA|TRBV4-1|NA
TGCGCCAGCAGCCAAGTCCTAGGAACCTCCTACAATGAGCAGTTCTTC
CASSQVLGTSYNEQFF